A single sample is the source of the 15 T cell receptor beta chains below, sequenced in a study of OX40 agonist ivuxolimab in advanced cancers. Sequencing was performed with immunoSEQ multiplex PCR; in TCRdb, only in-frame clones are kept and a portion is missing. The data show 45,000 to 70,000 clones, around 89% seen once. The source was CD4+ or CD8+ T cells sorted from blood, collected in a trial of the OX40 agonist ivuxolimab. The receptor set was obtained from an adult with an advanced solid tumor such as melanoma, head and neck, liver or kidney cancer.

This rearrangement joins TRBV27 to TRBJ1-2, with D uncertain. This CDR3 contains 15 residues. The germline CDR1 and CDR2 sequences are MNHEY and SMNVEV (reference sequence). Trimming removed 6 bases from V and 7 bases from J, with 21 bases in between. CDR3 sequence (DNA): TGTGCCAGCAGGGGTTCCGGGGAACCGAAAAGTGGCTACACCTTC. This gives the protein CASRGSGEPKSGYTF.

The J gene is TRBJ2-2, the V gene TRBV9, with D unclear. The CDR3 runs to 12 residues. Between the trimmed V and J ends, which lost 0 bases and 3 bases, there was a span of 0 bases. Looked up from germline, CDR1 is SGDLS and CDR2 is YYNGEE. The CDR3 loop reads CASSVDTGELFF. The CDR3 DNA follows: TGTGCCAGCAGCGTAGACACCGGGGAGCTGTTTTTT.

The chain has TRBV10-3 and TRBJ2-3, with D perhaps TRBD2 (5 bases). The V end lost 10 bases, the J end lost 4 bases, and 9 bases lay between the germline ends. The length of the CDR3 is 11 residues. Germline V gene lookup returns CDR1 ENHRY and CDR2 SYGVKD. In DNA form, the CDR3 reads TGTGCCAGACCGCGGGCAGATACGCAGTATTTT. This gives the protein CARPRADTQYF.

This clone was seen only a few times. The chain joins TRBV10-3 to TRBJ1-1; D not certain. V was clipped by 6 bases and J by 1 base, with 9 bases between them. The CDR3 consists of 13 residues. Germline loops: CDR1 ENHRY, CDR2 SYGVKD. The CDR3: CAIRKPENTEAFF. CDR3 sequence (DNA): TGTGCCATCAGAAAACCCGAGAACACTGAAGCTTTCTTT.

For the CDR3, the DNA is TGTGCCAGCTCACTCGGACAGGCCTCCTACGAGCAGTACTTC. Protein sequence: CASSLGQASYEQYF. V gene TRBV18 combines with J gene TRBJ2-7, with 7 bases lining up with TRBD1. Germline assignment: CDR1 KGHSH and CDR2 LQKENI. The trim removed 4 bases at V and 0 bases at J, leaving 3 bases unmatched. The CDR3 has 14 amino acids. The whole variable domain, filled in from reference TRBV18 and TRBJ2-7, reads NAGVMQNPRHLVRRRGQEARLRCSPMKGHSHVYWYRQLPEEGLKFMVYLQKENIIDESGMPKERFSAEFPKEGPSILRIQQVVRGDSAAYFCASSLGQASYEQYFGPGTRLTVT.

The chain carries TRBV7-6 and TRBJ1-4; tentatively, D is TRBD1 (6 bases). Deletions cut 2 bases from V and 4 bases from J, with 11 bases between. The germline V gene encodes CDR1 SGHVS and CDR2 FNYEAQ. CDR3 length equals 15 residues. The chain's CDR3 is CASSLIGGGNEKLFF. The CDR3 region has the DNA TGTGCCAGCAGCTTAATTGGGGGCGGTAATGAAAAACTGTTTTTT.

This clone was seen a single time. The chain employs TRBV2 and TRBJ2-7, with 8 bases aligning to TRBD1. CDR3 length equals 14 residues. The germline CDR1 and CDR2 sequences are SNHLY and FYNNEI. V lost 6 bases and J lost 7; bases outside the gene matches: 11. The CDR3 sequence is CASRGNRGMGEQYF. CDR3 coding DNA: TGTGCCAGCAGGGGGAACAGGGGGATGGGAGAGCAGTACTTC.

The V call is TRBV2, the J call TRBJ2-7; 8 bases match TRBD1. CDR1 is SNHLY and CDR2 is FYNNEI in the germline V gene. This CDR3 comprises 15 residues. Trimming took 5 bases from V and 5 from J; bases not matched to a gene: 11. CDR3 sequence reads: CASSYARDRSHEQYF. CDR3 DNA sequence: TGTGCCAGCAGTTACGCCCGGGACAGGTCCCACGAGCAGTACTTC. Looking up the rest from reference TRBV2 and TRBJ2-7 gives the full variable domain: EPEVTQTPSHQVTQMGQEVILRCVPISNHLYFYWYRQILGQKVEFLVSFYNNEISEKSEIFDDQFSVERPDGSNFTLKIRSTKLEDSAMYFCASSYARDRSHEQYFGPGTRLTVT.

The V call is TRBV5-6, the J call TRBJ2-7; D gene ambiguous. Germline lookup yields CDR1 SGHDT and CDR2 YYEEEE. V was clipped by 0 bases and J by 0 bases, with 7 bases between them. The CDR3 consists of 14 residues. This CDR3 reads CASSLVAGSYEQYF. DNA of the CDR3: TGTGCCAGCAGCTTGGTGGCCGGCTCCTACGAGCAGTACTTC.

The chain uses TRBV30 and TRBJ1-2; unclear D gene. V lost 6 bases and J lost 8, with 19 bases in between. The CDR3 runs to 13 residues. CDR1 and CDR2 from the germline V gene are GTSNPN and SVGIG (reference sequence). Written as DNA, the CDR3 is TGTGCCTGCAACGCCCCGACCCGTCACGGCTACACCTTC. Translating gives CACNAPTRHGYTF.

The V and J genes are TRBV9 and TRBJ2-1; maybe TRBD1 (6 bases). There are 15 residues in the CDR3. Germline CDR1 SGDLS, CDR2 YYNGEE. Trimming stripped 0 bases from V and 7 bases from J, with 14 bases between. In DNA, the CDR3 is TGTGCCAGCAGCGTAGGAGGACAGAGGGGGAATGAGCAGTTCTTC. Translation gives CASSVGGQRGNEQFF.

CDR3 protein: CASSTGMAGRDGYTF. For the CDR3, the DNA is TGTGCCAGTAGTACGGGGATGGCGGGCAGAGATGGCTACACCTTC. The rearrangement uses TRBV19 and TRBJ1-2; no definite D call. Deletions cut 4 bases from V and 6 bases from J, with 18 bases between. This CDR3 has 15 residues. Germline V gives CDR1 LNHDA, CDR2 SQIVND (reference sequence).

The chain uses TRBV21-1 and TRBJ2-7. TRBV21-1 is described as a pseudogene. This CDR3 contains 12 residues. CDR3 in amino acids: CASPHCFYEQYF. The CDR3 nucleotides read TGTGCCAGCCCACACTGCTTCTACGAGCAGTACTTC.

The rearrangement links TRBV5-1 to TRBJ2-7; D is ambiguous. CDR3 length equals 12 residues. Between the trimmed V and J ends, which lost 0 bases and 2 bases, there was a span of 3 bases. Germline values: CDR1 SGHRS, CDR2 YFSETQ. The CDR3: CASSLDTYEQYF. The DNA for the CDR3 is TGCGCCAGCAGCTTGGACACCTACGAGCAGTACTTC.

This clone was observed once. The chain joins TRBV5-6 to TRBJ2-1; D is perhaps TRBD2 (5 bases). The V end was cut by 4 bases, the J end by 0 bases, with 17 bases between. The germline CDR1 and CDR2 sequences are SGHDT and YYEEEE. This CDR3 has 17 amino acids. The chain's CDR3 is CASSPGVAGYSYNEQFF. CDR3 nucleotides: TGTGCCAGCAGCCCTGGGGTTGCGGGTTACTCCTACAATGAGCAGTTCTTC.